What follows are 22 T cell receptor beta chains derived from one specimen sequenced in a study of cytomegalovirus exposure and HLA in healthy donors. Repertoires were generated with immunoSEQ multiplex PCR, while TCRdb's copy carries only in-frame clones and drops some. The sample records around 220,000 clones, 85% to 90% being singletons. The sample consisted of PBMCs. All receptors come from a woman aged 18-29 years in good health and CMV-seronegative.

The CDR3 region is CASSLIDEAFF. CDR3 DNA: TGTGCCAGCAGCTTAATAGATGAAGCTTTCTTT. This chain uses TRBV11-2 with TRBJ1-1; D uncertain. Germline V CDR1 and CDR2: SGHAT, FQNNGV. Trimming took 2 bases from V and 7 from J, leaving 5 bases between them. This CDR3 contains 11 residues.

This chain uses TRBV11-2 with TRBJ2-7; a weak D match, TRBD2 (5 bases). The V gene lost 3 bases and the J gene lost 0 bases, with 15 bases spanning the gap. From germline, CDR1 is SGHAT and CDR2 FQNNGV. CDR3 size: 16 residues. The CDR3 loop reads CASSFSGHDYSYEQYF. Here the CDR3 DNA reads TGTGCCAGCAGCTTCAGCGGCCATGACTACTCCTACGAGCAGTACTTC.

The V gene is TRBV11-2, the J gene TRBJ2-7; 8 nucleotides align to TRBD1. Unmatched junction bases numbered 11, after V lost 8 bases and J lost 5 bases. From germline, CDR1 is SGHAT and CDR2 FQNNGV. This CDR3 contains 14 residues. The CDR3 is CASRGQGRFNEQYF. For the CDR3, the DNA is TGTGCCAGCCGCGGACAGGGAAGGTTCAACGAGCAGTACTTC.

This rearrangement joins TRBV18 to TRBJ1-3; D perhaps matches TRBD1 (5 bases). CDR3 length: 14 amino acids. The V gene lost 4 bases and the J gene lost 0 bases, with 7 bases spanning the gap. Germline V gene data show CDR1 as KGHSH and CDR2 as LQKENI. Here the CDR3 reads CASSRDSSGNTIYF. The CDR3 DNA follows: TGTGCCAGCTCACGCGACAGCTCTGGAAACACCATATATTTT. Filled out from reference TRBV18 and TRBJ1-3, the complete variable domain reads NAGVMQNPRHLVRRRGQEARLRCSPMKGHSHVYWYRQLPEEGLKFMVYLQKENIIDESGMPKERFSAEFPKEGPSILRIQQVVRGDSAAYFCASSRDSSGNTIYFGEGSWLTVV.

V is TRBV19 and J is TRBJ2-7; D possibly corresponds to TRBD2 (6 bases). This CDR3 region has 13 residues. The ends were cut back, 5 bases at V and 6 bases at J, with 14 bases in the middle. Germline CDR1 LNHDA, CDR2 SQIVND (reference sequence). The chain's CDR3 is CASSFGGSREQYF. The DNA for the CDR3 is TGTGCCAGTAGTTTTGGAGGGAGCCGCGAGCAGTACTTC.

This clone has only one observation. The genes are TRBV2 and TRBJ2-5, with 9 nucleotides matching TRBD2. Germline CDR1 is SNHLY and CDR2 is FYNNEI. With 7 bases clipped from V and 5 bases from J, the junction kept 8 bases outside the gene matches. The CDR3 contains 14 residues. The CDR3 DNA reads TGTGCCAGCAAAATAGCGGGAGACCGGGAGACCCAGTACTTC. This sequence encodes CASKIAGDRETQYF. The variable domain in full, completed from reference TRBV2 and TRBJ2-5, reads EPEVTQTPSHQVTQMGQEVILRCVPISNHLYFYWYRQILGQKVEFLVSFYNNEISEKSEIFDDQFSVERPDGSNFTLKIRSTKLEDSAMYFCASKIAGDRETQYFGPGTRLLVL.

This chain connects TRBV15 to TRBJ2-1, with 8 bases aligning to TRBD2. This CDR3 is built from 13 residues. J lost 10 bases, V lost 6 bases, and 8 bases had no gene match. CDR1 and CDR2 (germline): LNHNV, YYDKDF (reference sequence). CDR3 nucleotide sequence: TGTGCCACCAGAGGTAATAGCGGGATGGAGCAGTTCTTC. Translated: CATRGNSGMEQFF.

The CDR3: CASSSAYRDMNTEAFF. CDR3 sequence (DNA): TGTGCCAGCAGTTCCGCGTACAGGGACATGAACACTGAAGCTTTCTTT. This chain joins TRBV5-6 and TRBJ1-1; D possibly corresponds to TRBD1 (6 bases). Germline-derived CDR1 and CDR2 are SGHDT and YYEEEE. The V and J ends lost 5 bases and 0 bases respectively, with 17 bases between them. CDR3 length: 16 residues. Supplemented by reference TRBV5-6 and TRBJ1-1, the full variable domain reads DAGVTQSPTHLIKTRGQQVTLRCSPKSGHDTVSWYQQALGQGPQFIFQYYEEEERQRGNFPDRFSGHQFPNYSSELNVNALLLGDSALYLCASSSAYRDMNTEAFFGQGTRLTVV.

V is TRBV11-2 and J is TRBJ2-2; the D is unclear. Germline CDR1 and CDR2: SGHAT and FQNNGV. The CDR3 covers 14 residues. The V and J ends lost 1 base and 4 bases respectively, with 7 bases between them. DNA of the CDR3: TGTGCCAGCAGCTTAGCCTACCTCACCGGGGAGCTGTTTTTT. It codes for CASSLAYLTGELFF.

The chain recombines TRBV6-4 with TRBJ2-1; 7 bases are a match to TRBD1. Germline assignment: CDR1 MRHNA and CDR2 SNTAGT. V shed 3 bases and J 6 bases; nucleotides not matched to a gene: 8. This CDR3 contains 15 residues. For the CDR3, the DNA is TGTGCCAGCAGTGAGGAAGGGGGCGCATCCAATGAGCAGTTCTTC. This gives the protein CASSEEGGASNEQFF.

The chain employs TRBV4-2 and TRBJ1-1; D is unresolved. V lost 4 bases to trimming and J lost 6 bases, with 27 bases between them. The CDR3 runs 18 residues. The germline CDR1 and CDR2 sequences are LGHNA and YNFKEQ. As DNA, the CDR3 is TGTGCCAGCAGCCGTAGCCAGTTCGGTAGGAATGTAGTTCCTGAAGCTTTCTTT. This encodes CASSRSQFGRNVVPEAFF.

The chain carries TRBV4-1 and TRBJ2-1; the match to TRBD1 covers 7 bases. This CDR3 has 15 amino acids. CDR1 and CDR2 from the germline V gene are MGHRA and YSYEKL. With 4 bases clipped from V and 7 bases from J, the junction kept 10 bases outside the gene matches. The CDR3 here is CASSPVTGKGNEQFF. The CDR3 DNA reads TGCGCCAGCAGCCCTGTGACAGGGAAAGGTAATGAGCAGTTCTTC.

This clone was detected only once. The V gene is TRBV5-1, the J gene TRBJ2-7; the D is unclear. Germline V lookup: CDR1 SGHRS, CDR2 YFSETQ. CDR3 length: 12 residues. The ends were cut back, 1 base at V and 6 bases at J, with 8 bases in the middle. CDR3 in DNA: TGCGCCAGCAGCTTGCCCCACTTCGAGCAGTACTTC. Amino acid sequence: CASSLPHFEQYF.

The chain has TRBV2 and TRBJ1-5; D is ambiguous. Between the trimmed V and J ends, which lost 8 bases and 3 bases, there was a span of 14 bases. This CDR3 region has 14 residues. From germline, CDR1 is SNHLY and CDR2 FYNNEI. The CDR3 region has the DNA TGTGCCAGCTCCAGAAACAGAAACAATCAGCCCCAGCATTTT. Translation gives CASSRNRNNQPQHF.

V and J are TRBV9 and TRBJ2-5; D call uncertain. V was cut by 0 bases and J by 7 bases, with 22 bases left in between. The germline V gene encodes CDR1 SGDLS and CDR2 YYNGEE. This CDR3 region has 17 residues. The CDR3 sequence: CASSVDPSELVMGTQYF. The CDR3 DNA is TGTGCCAGCAGCGTAGACCCTAGTGAGCTAGTGATGGGGACCCAGTACTTC.

The chain links TRBV27 to TRBJ1-1, with TRBD1 matching over 7 bases. Germline lookup yields CDR1 MNHEY and CDR2 SMNVEV (reference sequence). The V segment lost 3 bases and the J segment 4 bases; nucleotides outside the gene matches: 8. The CDR3 length is 15 residues. CDR3 loop: CASSLYVDRLTEAFF. The DNA for the CDR3 is TGTGCCAGCAGTTTGTACGTGGACAGGCTCACTGAAGCTTTCTTT.

The rearrangement links TRBV2 to TRBJ2-5, with TRBD1 as a possible D gene (6 bases). Trimming took 9 bases from V and 4 from J, leaving 18 bases between them. This CDR3 spans 14 amino acids. Per germline, CDR1 SNHLY and CDR2 FYNNEI. CDR3 DNA: TGTGCCAGTGGGACACCCCAGGTAGGAGAGACCCAGTACTTC. It specifies CASGTPQVGETQYF.

Written as DNA, the CDR3 is TGTGCCAGCAGCTTAGGGGGAGGACTGGGCACAGATACGCAGTATTTT. Protein sequence: CASSLGGGLGTDTQYF. The chain employs TRBV7-3 and TRBJ2-3; perhaps TRBD2 as D (6 bases). The CDR3 loop spans 16 amino acids. The germline V and J ends were trimmed by 2 bases and 1 base, with 13 bases remaining between them. CDR1 and CDR2 (germline): SGHTA, FQGTGA.

V is TRBV7-9 and J is TRBJ2-7; D is possibly TRBD2 (6 bases). Trimming cost V 4 bases and J 4 bases, with 17 bases left between them. The CDR3 extends over 15 amino acids. Germline V gene lookup returns CDR1 SEHNR and CDR2 FQNEAQ (reference sequence). The CDR3: CASSSVGDLTYEQYF. CDR3 bases: TGTGCCAGCAGCTCCGTAGGGGACTTAACGTACGAGCAGTACTTC.

This rearrangement joins TRBV7-6 to TRBJ2-5, with 7 bases that match TRBD1. CDR3 length equals 14 residues. V was pared by 4 bases and J by 2 bases, with 4 bases of the junction left unmatched. Per germline, CDR1 SGHVS and CDR2 FNYEAQ. The CDR3 DNA follows: TGTGCCAGCAGCTCACAGGGGTCACAAGAGACCCAGTACTTC. Amino acid sequence: CASSSQGSQETQYF. Drawing the rest from reference TRBV7-6 and TRBJ2-5, the complete variable domain is GAGVSQSPRYKVTKRGQDVALRCDPISGHVSLYWYRQALGQGPEFLTYFNYEAQQDKSGLPNDRFSAERPEGSISTLTIQRTEQRDSAMYRCASSSQGSQETQYFGPGTRLLVL.

The chain joins TRBV4-2 to TRBJ2-3, with 8 bases lining up with TRBD2. Germline V CDR1 and CDR2: LGHNA, YNFKEQ. The ends lost 5 bases at V and 1 base at J; junction bases unmatched: 2. The CDR3 is 14 residues long. As DNA, the CDR3 is TGTGCCAGCAGCTCGACTAGCGGCACAGATACGCAGTATTTT. It translates to CASSSTSGTDTQYF.

The genes are TRBV19 and TRBJ1-5; 8 positions agree with TRBD1. The length of the CDR3 is 18 residues. The V gene end was trimmed by 0 bases and the J gene end by 2 bases; junction bases not matched to a gene: 9. CDR1 LNHDA and CDR2 SQIVND come from the germline V gene (reference sequence). The CDR3 is CASSIDRGPSLGNQPQHF. CDR3 coding DNA: TGTGCCAGTAGTATAGACAGGGGGCCCTCGCTGGGCAATCAGCCCCAGCATTTT.